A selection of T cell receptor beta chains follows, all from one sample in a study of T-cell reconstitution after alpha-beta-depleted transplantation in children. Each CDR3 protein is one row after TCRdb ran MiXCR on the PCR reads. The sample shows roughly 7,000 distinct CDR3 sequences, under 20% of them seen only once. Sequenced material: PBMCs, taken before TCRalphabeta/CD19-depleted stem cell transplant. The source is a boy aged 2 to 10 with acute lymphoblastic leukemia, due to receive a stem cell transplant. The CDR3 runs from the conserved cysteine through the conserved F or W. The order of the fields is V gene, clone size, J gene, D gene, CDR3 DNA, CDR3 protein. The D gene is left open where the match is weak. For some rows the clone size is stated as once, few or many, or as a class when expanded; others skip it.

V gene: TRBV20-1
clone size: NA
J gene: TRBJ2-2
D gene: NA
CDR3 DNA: TGCTGCGCTAGAGAACTAGGCTCCCCCATAACCGGGGAGCTGTTTTTT
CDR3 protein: CCARELGSPITGELFF

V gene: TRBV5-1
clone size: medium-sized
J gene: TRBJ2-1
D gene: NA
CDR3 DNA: TGCGCCAGCAGCTTTGGAGGAGTGGGACGAAACAATGAGCAGTTCTTC
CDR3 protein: CASSFGGVGRNNEQFF

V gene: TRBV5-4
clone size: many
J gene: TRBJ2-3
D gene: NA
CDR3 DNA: TGTGCCAGCAGCTTGGACCCAGATACGCAGTATTTT
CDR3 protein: CASSLDPDTQYF

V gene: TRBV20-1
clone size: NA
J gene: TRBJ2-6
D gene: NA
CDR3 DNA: TGCAGTGGTCAGAGACGAGATTCTGGGGCCAACGTCCTGACTTTC
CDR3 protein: CSGQRRDSGANVLTF

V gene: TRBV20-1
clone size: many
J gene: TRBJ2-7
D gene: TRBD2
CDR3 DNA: TGCAGTGCTAGAGAGTTCCAGTCAACTAGCGGGGGCGAGCAGTACTTC
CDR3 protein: CSAREFQSTSGGEQYF

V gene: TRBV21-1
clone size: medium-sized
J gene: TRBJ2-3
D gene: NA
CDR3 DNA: TGCCTCTGTTTGGGATCGGAAGGATCTAGCACAGATACGCAGTATTTT
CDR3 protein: CLCLGSEGSSTDTQYF

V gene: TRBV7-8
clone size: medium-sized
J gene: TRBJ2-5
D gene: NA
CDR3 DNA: TGTGCCAGCAGCCCTGCCGGGACCCAGTACTTC
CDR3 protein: CASSPAGTQYF

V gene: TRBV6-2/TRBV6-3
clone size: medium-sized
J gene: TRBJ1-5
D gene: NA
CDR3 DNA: TGTGCCACCTTGACGGGAACTGGCAATCAGCCCCAGCATTTT
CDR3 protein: CATLTGTGNQPQHF

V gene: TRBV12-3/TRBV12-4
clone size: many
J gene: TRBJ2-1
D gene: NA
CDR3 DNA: TGTGCCAGCAGTTTATGGGATCCCCCCCCCCGCAATGAGCAGTTCTTC
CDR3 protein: CASSLWDPPPRNEQFF

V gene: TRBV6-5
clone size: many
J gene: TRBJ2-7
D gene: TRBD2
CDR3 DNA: TGTGCCAGCAGTTACGGGTCGGGCGGGGGTGCCTACGAGCAGTACTTC
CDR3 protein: CASSYGSGGGAYEQYF

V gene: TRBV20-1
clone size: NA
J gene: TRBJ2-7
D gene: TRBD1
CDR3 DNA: TGCAGTGCTAGAGATCTGGACAGGGGAGACTACGAGCAGTACTTC
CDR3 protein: CSARDLDRGDYEQYF

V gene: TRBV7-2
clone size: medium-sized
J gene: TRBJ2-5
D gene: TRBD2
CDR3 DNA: TGTGCCAGCAGCTTAGCGTCCTGGGCGGGGGGGCGAGAGACCCAGTACTTC
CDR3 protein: CASSLASWAGGRETQYF

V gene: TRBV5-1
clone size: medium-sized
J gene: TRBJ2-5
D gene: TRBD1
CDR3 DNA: TGCGCCAGCAGCACTGGACAGGGCAAAGAGACCCAGTACTTC
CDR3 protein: CASSTGQGKETQYF

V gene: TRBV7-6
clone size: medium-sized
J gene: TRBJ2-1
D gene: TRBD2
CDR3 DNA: TGTGCCAGCAGCTTGGGACTAGCCCCCCGCAATGAGCAGTTCTTC
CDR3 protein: CASSLGLAPRNEQFF

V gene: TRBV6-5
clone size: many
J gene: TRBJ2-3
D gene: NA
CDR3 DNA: TGTGCCAGCAGTTACAGGGGAGCGGAAGATACGCAGTATTTT
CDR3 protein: CASSYRGAEDTQYF

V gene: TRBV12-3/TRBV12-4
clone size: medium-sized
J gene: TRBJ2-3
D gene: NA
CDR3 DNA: TGTGCCAGCAGCTTAGCTCATAGCGGAGATACGCAGTATTTT
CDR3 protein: CASSLAHSGDTQYF

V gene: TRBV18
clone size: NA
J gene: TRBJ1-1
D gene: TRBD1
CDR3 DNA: TGTGCCAGCTCACCACTAAAGGGACAGGGGGACCCTGAAGCTTTCTTT
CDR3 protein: CASSPLKGQGDPEAFF

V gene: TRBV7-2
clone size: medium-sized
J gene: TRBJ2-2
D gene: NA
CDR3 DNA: TGTGCCAGCAGCTTTAATGCATTAGAGCTGTTTTTT
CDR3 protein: CASSFNALELFF

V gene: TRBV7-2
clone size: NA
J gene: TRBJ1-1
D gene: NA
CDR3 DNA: TGTGCCAGCAGCTCACTGGACAGAGCGAACACTGAAGCTTTCTTT
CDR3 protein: CASSSLDRANTEAFF

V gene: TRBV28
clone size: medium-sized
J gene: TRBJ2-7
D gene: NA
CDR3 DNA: TGTGCCAGCACCACTTCCAGGCAGGGGTGGTACGAGCAGTACTTC
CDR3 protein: CASTTSRQGWYEQYF

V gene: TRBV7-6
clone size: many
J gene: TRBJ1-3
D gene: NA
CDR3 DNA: TGTGCCACCCTCGCGAGCGAATCTGGAAACACCATATATTTT
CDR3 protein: CATLASESGNTIYF

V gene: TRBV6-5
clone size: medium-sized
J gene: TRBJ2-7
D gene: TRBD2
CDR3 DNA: TGTGCCAGCAGTTACAGGACTAGCGGCTCCTACGAGCAGTACTTC
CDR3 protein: CASSYRTSGSYEQYF

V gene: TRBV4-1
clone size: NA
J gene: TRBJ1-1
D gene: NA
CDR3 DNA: TGCGCCAGCAGCCCGGGAACTAGCAACACTGAAGCTTTCTTT
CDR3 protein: CASSPGTSNTEAFF

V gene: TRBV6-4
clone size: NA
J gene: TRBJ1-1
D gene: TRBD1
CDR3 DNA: TGTGCCAGCAGTCAGGGGGAGAACACTGAAGCTTTCTTT
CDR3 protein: CASSQGENTEAFF

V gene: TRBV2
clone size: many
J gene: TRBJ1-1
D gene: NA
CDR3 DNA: TGTGCCAGCACCTACGGAGCAGGGAATGCTTTCTTT
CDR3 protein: CASTYGAGNAFF

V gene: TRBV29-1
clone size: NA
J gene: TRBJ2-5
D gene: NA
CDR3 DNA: TGCAGCGTTGAAGACCCACTGTCGGAGACCCAGTACTTC
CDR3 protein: CSVEDPLSETQYF

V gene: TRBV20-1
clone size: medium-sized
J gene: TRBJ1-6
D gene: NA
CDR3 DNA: TGCAGTGCTAGAGATGTGAAGGGGCCAGGATCACCCCTCCACTTT
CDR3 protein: CSARDVKGPGSPLHF

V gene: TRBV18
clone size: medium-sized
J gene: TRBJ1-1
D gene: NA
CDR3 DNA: TGTGCCAGCTCACCACCGTGGGGGCGCGGTTATGAAGCTTTCTTT
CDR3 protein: CASSPPWGRGYEAFF

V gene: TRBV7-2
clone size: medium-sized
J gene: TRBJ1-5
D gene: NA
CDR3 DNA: TGTGCCAGCAGCTCCCGGGGATTAGCTGGACAGCCCCAGCATTTT
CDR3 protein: CASSSRGLAGQPQHF

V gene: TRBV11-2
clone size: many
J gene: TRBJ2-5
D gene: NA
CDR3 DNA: TGTGCCAGCAGCTTGGGTGCCGGCGGAGAGACCCAGTACTTC
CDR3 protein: CASSLGAGGETQYF

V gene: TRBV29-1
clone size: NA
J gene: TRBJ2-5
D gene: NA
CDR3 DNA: TGCAGCGTTGATGGAGGACAAGAGACCCAGTACTTC
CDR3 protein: CSVDGGQETQYF

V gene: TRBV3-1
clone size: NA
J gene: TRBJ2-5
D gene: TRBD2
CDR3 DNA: TGTGCCAGCAGCCTTTCTCTAGCGGGGGGGCCCCAAGAGACCCAGTACTTC
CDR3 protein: CASSLSLAGGPQETQYF

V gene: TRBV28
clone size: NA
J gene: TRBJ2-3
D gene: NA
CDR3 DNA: TGTGCCAGCAGTTTAATTCCTGGCACAGATACGCAGTATTTT
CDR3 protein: CASSLIPGTDTQYF

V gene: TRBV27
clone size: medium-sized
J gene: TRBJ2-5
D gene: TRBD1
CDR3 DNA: TGTGCCAGCAGTTTGCGGGGACAGGGATTTTCGGAGACCCAGTACTTC
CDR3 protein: CASSLRGQGFSETQYF

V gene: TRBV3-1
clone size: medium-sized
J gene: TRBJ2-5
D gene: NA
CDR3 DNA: TGTGCCAGCAGTCGCTCCGAAGAGACCCAGTACTTC
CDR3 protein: CASSRSEETQYF

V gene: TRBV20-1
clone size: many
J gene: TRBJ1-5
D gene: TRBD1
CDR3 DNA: TGCAGTGCTCCTGACAGGGGGAATCAGCCCCAGCATTTT
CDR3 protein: CSAPDRGNQPQHF

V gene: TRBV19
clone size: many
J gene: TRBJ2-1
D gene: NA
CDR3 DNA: TGTGCCAGCCGGGACAACTCCTACAATGAGCAGTTCTTC
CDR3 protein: CASRDNSYNEQFF

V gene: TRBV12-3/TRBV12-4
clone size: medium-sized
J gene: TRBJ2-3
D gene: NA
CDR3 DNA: TGTGCCAGCAGCCCGGGGTCCAGAACGCAGTATTTT
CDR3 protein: CASSPGSRTQYF

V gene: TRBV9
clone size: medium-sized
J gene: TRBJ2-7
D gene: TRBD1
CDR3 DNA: TGTGCCAGCAGCGCCGGGACAGGGACCGAGCAGTACTTC
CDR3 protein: CASSAGTGTEQYF

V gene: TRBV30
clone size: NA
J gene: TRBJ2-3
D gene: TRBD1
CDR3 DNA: TGTGCCTGGAGTGTACAGGGGTGGGCAACCCGCCTAGGAACAGATACGCAGTATTTT
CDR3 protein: CAWSVQGWATRLGTDTQYF

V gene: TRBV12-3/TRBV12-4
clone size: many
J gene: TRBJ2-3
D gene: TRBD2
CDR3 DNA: TGTGCCAGCAGTTTCATAGCGGGGGCCTTCACAGATACGCAGTATTTT
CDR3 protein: CASSFIAGAFTDTQYF

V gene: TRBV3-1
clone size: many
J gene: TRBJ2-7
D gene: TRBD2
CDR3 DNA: TGTGCCAGCAGCCCCGGACTAGAGAGGTCCTACGAGCAGTACTTC
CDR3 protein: CASSPGLERSYEQYF

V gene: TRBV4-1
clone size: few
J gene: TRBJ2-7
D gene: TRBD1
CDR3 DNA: TGCGCCAGCAGCCAGGTCAAGGACAGGGGATACGAGCAGTACTTC
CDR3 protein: CASSQVKDRGYEQYF

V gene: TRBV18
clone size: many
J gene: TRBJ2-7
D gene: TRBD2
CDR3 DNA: TGTGCCAGCTCACATTACACGGGACTATCAGAAGCCTACGAGCAGTACTTC
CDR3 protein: CASSHYTGLSEAYEQYF

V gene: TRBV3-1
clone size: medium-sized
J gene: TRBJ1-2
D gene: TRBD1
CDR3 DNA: TGTGCCAGCAGCTTATGGACAGGGAGGTCCCATGGCTACACCTTC
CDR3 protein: CASSLWTGRSHGYTF

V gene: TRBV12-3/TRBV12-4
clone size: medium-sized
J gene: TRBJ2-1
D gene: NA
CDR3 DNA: TGTGCCAGCAGTCCAAGGGCAGTCAACTACAATGAGCAGTTCTTC
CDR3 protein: CASSPRAVNYNEQFF

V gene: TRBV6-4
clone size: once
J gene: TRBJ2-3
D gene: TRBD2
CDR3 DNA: TGTGCCAGCAGTCACACTAGCGGGGCAGATACGCAGTATTTT
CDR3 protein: CASSHTSGADTQYF

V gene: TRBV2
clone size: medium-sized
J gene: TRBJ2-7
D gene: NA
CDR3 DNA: TGTGCCAGCAGTTTGGGACTTAGCTCCTACGAGCAGTACTTC
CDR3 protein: CASSLGLSSYEQYF

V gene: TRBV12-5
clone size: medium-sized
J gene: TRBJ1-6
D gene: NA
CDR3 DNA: TGTGCTAGTACAACGACAGGATCCTATAATTCACCCCTCCACTTT
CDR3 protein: CASTTTGSYNSPLHF

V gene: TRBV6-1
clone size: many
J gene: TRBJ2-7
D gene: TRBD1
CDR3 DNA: TGTGCCAGCTTGACAGGGAGCTTCTACGAGCAGTACTTC
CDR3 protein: CASLTGSFYEQYF

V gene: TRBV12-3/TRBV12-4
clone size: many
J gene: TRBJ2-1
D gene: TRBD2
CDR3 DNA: TGTGCCAGCAGTTTTAAACGAGCGGGGGGGGACAATGAGCAGTTCTTC
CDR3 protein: CASSFKRAGGDNEQFF